Below are 28 T cell receptor beta chains sequenced from a single sample in a study of control samples from healthy donors and cancer patients. Here immunoSEQ multiplex PCR was the method, and the copy in TCRdb shows in-frame clones only, minus some. There are roughly 150,000 clones in the sample; just over 85% occur only once, and under 2% lies in the top ten. Specimen: blood. Receptors were obtained from a man between 18 and 35 years old in good health.

V usage is TRBV4-2 and J usage is TRBJ1-5, with D perhaps TRBD1 (6 bases). Trimming stripped 1 base from V and 10 bases from J, with 11 bases between. The V gene's germline CDR1 is LGHNA and CDR2 YNFKEQ. The CDR3 is 13 residues long. The CDR3 coding sequence is TGTGCCAGCAGCCAAGCAGGGGTCGGACCCCAGCATTTT. It codes for CASSQAGVGPQHF.

This clone was seen just once. The chain employs TRBV6-5 and TRBJ1-6; D call uncertain. The CDR3 length is 16 residues. The germline V gene encodes CDR1 MNHEY and CDR2 SVGAGI. With 4 bases removed from V and 6 bases from J, the gap between germline ends came to 16 bases. The CDR3, as DNA: TGTGCCAGCAGTTCCCCGAACTCGAGGAGTAATTCACCCCTCCACTTT. This gives the protein CASSSPNSRSNSPLHF.

Turning to this clone: The sample has other DNA sequences that encode this CDR3 too. J is TRBJ2-2 and V is TRBV5-1; either TRBD1 or TRBD2 may supply D (6 bases each). Trimming took 0 bases from V and 7 from J, leaving 19 bases between them. The CDR3 runs to 17 residues. Germline V gene lookup returns CDR1 SGHRS and CDR2 YFSETQ. This CDR3 reads CASSLEGLRGAIGELFF. CDR3 DNA: TGCGCCAGCAGCTTGGAAGGGCTGAGGGGGGCAATCGGGGAGCTGTTTTTT.

V and J are TRBV19 and TRBJ1-1; 7 bases line up with TRBD1. The CDR3 length is 16 residues. Looked up from germline, CDR1 is LNHDA and CDR2 is SQIVND (reference sequence). J gave up 3 bases and V 5 bases, and 12 bases lay outside the gene matches. CDR3 sequence: CASSLQGSMAYTEAFF. The CDR3 nucleotides are TGTGCCAGTAGTTTACAGGGGTCCATGGCGTACACTGAAGCTTTCTTT.

The chain couples TRBV30 to TRBJ1-1; a possible D gene is TRBD1 (6 bases). Trimming took 1 base from V and 0 from J, leaving 12 bases between them. The CDR3 loop spans 15 amino acids. CDR1 is GTSNPN, CDR2 SVGIG, per germline (reference sequence). For the CDR3, the DNA is TGTGCCTGGAGTGCGTCGGGACAACTGAACACTGAAGCTTTCTTT. Translated, it gives CAWSASGQLNTEAFF. Together with reference TRBV30 and TRBJ1-1, the CDR3 gives the full variable domain: SQTIHQWPATLVQPVGSPLSLECTVEGTSNPNLYWYRQAAGRGLQLLFYSVGIGQISSEVPQNLSASRPQDRQFILSSKKLLLSDSGFYLCAWSASGQLNTEAFFGQGTRLTVV.

V usage is TRBV25-1 and J usage is TRBJ2-5; D may correspond to TRBD1 or TRBD2 (6 bases each). This CDR3 contains 14 residues. Trimming removed 1 base at V and 5 bases at J, with 11 bases between. Germline assignment: CDR1 MGHDK and CDR2 SYGVNS. The CDR3 loop is CASSELVGGETQYF. CDR3 DNA sequence: TGTGCCAGCAGTGAATTGGTCGGGGGCGAGACCCAGTACTTC. Full variable domain (missing parts from reference TRBV25-1 and TRBJ2-5): EADIYQTPRYLVIGTGKKITLECSQTMGHDKMYWYQQDPGMELHLIHYSYGVNSTEKGDLSSESTVSRIRTEHFPLTLESARPSHTSQYLCASSELVGGETQYFGPGTRLLVL.

The count of this clone is one. The rearrangement uses TRBV6-5 and TRBJ1-3; no reliable D call. The CDR3 runs to 14 residues. Per the germline V gene, CDR1 is MNHEY and CDR2 is SVGAGI. Trimming removed 1 base at V and 15 bases at J, with 19 bases between. The CDR3 bases are TGTGCCAGCAGTTACTACGGGGTTCGAGACACCGAATATTTT. This gives the protein CASSYYGVRDTEYF.

This chain links TRBV5-1 with TRBJ2-3, with 11 bases that match TRBD2. The CDR3 loop spans 16 amino acids. Unmatched junction bases numbered 5, after V lost 1 base and J lost 4 bases. Germline CDR1 is SGHRS and CDR2 is YFSETQ. In nucleotides, the CDR3 is TGCGCCAGCAGCTTGTCACTAGCGGGGGAGTCAGATACGCAGTATTTT. Amino acids: CASSLSLAGESDTQYF.

J is TRBJ2-2 and V is TRBV5-4, with D unresolved. V was trimmed by 4 bases and J by 0 bases, leaving 10 bases between them. CDR1 and CDR2 from the germline V gene are SGHNT and YYREEE (reference sequence). This CDR3 has 15 amino acids. CDR3: CASSHTSSNTGELFF. The CDR3 DNA follows: TGTGCCAGCAGCCACACAAGTTCGAACACCGGGGAGCTGTTTTTT.

This chain joins TRBV11-2 and TRBJ1-1, with D perhaps TRBD1 (5 bases). V was clipped by 5 bases and J by 3 bases, with 10 bases between them. CDR3 length equals 13 residues. Germline CDR1 and CDR2: SGHAT and FQNNGV. CDR3: CASSLKGDTEAFF. CDR3 nucleotide sequence: TGTGCCAGCAGCCTTAAAGGGGACACTGAAGCTTTCTTT.

The chain recombines TRBV7-9 with TRBJ2-7, with D possibly matching TRBD1 (6 bases). V was pared by 5 bases and J by 1 base, with 12 bases between. The CDR3 covers 14 residues. The germline CDR1 and CDR2 sequences are SEHNR and FQNEAQ (reference sequence). The CDR3 coding sequence is TGTGCCAGCAGCCCCATACAGGGATCCTACGAGCAGTACTTC. Its protein product is CASSPIQGSYEQYF.

V is TRBV2 and J is TRBJ2-1; D gene ambiguous. Germline assignment: CDR1 SNHLY and CDR2 FYNNEI. Trimming left V 3 bases short and J 8 bases short, with 11 bases between. The CDR3 runs 13 residues. The CDR3 sequence is CASSEGWEDEQFF. The CDR3 nucleotides read TGTGCCAGCAGTGAGGGGTGGGAAGATGAGCAGTTCTTC.

The J gene is TRBJ1-4, the V gene TRBV19; a possible D gene is TRBD1 (6 bases). V was clipped by 5 bases and J by 1 base, with 17 bases between them. This CDR3 region has 17 residues. The germline CDR1 and CDR2 sequences are LNHDA and SQIVND (reference sequence). The CDR3 loop is CASSPRQDGGTNEKLFF. The CDR3 DNA follows: TGTGCCAGTAGTCCACGACAGGACGGGGGAACTAATGAAAAACTGTTTTTT.

This clone was detected once. The chain carries TRBV9 and TRBJ1-1; D unresolved. Germline V CDR1 and CDR2: SGDLS, YYNGEE. The CDR3 covers 13 residues. The ends were cut back, 0 bases at V and 0 bases at J, with 3 bases in the middle. In nucleotides, the CDR3 is TGTGCCAGCAGCGTAGTGATGAACACTGAAGCTTTCTTT. Its protein is CASSVVMNTEAFF. The complete variable domain, with remaining parts taken from reference TRBV9 and TRBJ1-1, reads DSGVTQTPKHLITATGQRVTLRCSPRSGDLSVYWYQQSLDQGLQFLIQYYNGEERAKGNILERFSAQQFPDLHSELNLSSLELGDSALYFCASSVVMNTEAFFGQGTRLTVV.

The chain carries TRBV3-1 (or the pseudogene TRBV3-2) and TRBJ2-1, with 8 bases matching TRBD2. J gave up 10 bases and V 4 bases, and 6 bases lay outside the gene matches. The length of the CDR3 is 13 residues. In germline, CDR1 is LGHDT, CDR2 YNNKEL (reference sequence). The CDR3 nucleotides read TGTGCCAGCAGCCTTTCTCGGGAGGGGGAGCAGTTCTTC. Translating gives CASSLSREGEQFF.

The CDR3 reads CASSLSAGETQYF. CDR3 bases: TGTGCCAGCAGCTTGTCTGCGGGGGAGACCCAGTACTTC. The J gene is TRBJ2-5, the V gene TRBV7-9, with a possible D match to TRBD2 (6 bases). CDR3 size: 13 residues. Trimming took off 3 bases at V and 5 bases at J, with 10 bases between the two ends. Germline V gives CDR1 SEHNR, CDR2 FQNEAQ (reference sequence).

The CDR3 is CASSQAGGETQYF. CDR3 in DNA: TGTGCCAGCTCACAAGCGGGAGGAGAGACCCAGTACTTC. The V and J genes are TRBV18 and TRBJ2-5; 9 bases are a match to TRBD2. This CDR3 region has 13 residues. The germline V gene has CDR1 KGHSH and CDR2 LQKENI. The junction had 1 base not matched to a gene; V was cut back by 4 bases and J by 4 bases. The full variable domain, completed using reference TRBV18 and TRBJ2-5, is NAGVMQNPRHLVRRRGQEARLRCSPMKGHSHVYWYRQLPEEGLKFMVYLQKENIIDESGMPKERFSAEFPKEGPSILRIQQVVRGDSAAYFCASSQAGGETQYFGPGTRLLVL.

V usage is TRBV11-2 and J usage is TRBJ1-5; perhaps TRBD1 as D (5 bases). This CDR3 has 15 residues. Trimming pared 1 base from V and 6 bases from J, leaving 13 bases between. CDR1 SGHAT and CDR2 FQNNGV come from the germline V gene. The CDR3 nucleotides are TGTGCCAGCAGCTTAGGCGGGGGGGTGGGTCAGCCCCAGCATTTT. The encoded protein is CASSLGGGVGQPQHF.

The chain carries TRBV5-4 and TRBJ2-3; 11 bases line up with TRBD1. This CDR3 has 16 residues. V lost 3 bases to trimming and J lost 4 bases; unmatched junction nucleotides: 7. Germline CDR1 is SGHNT and CDR2 is YYREEE (reference sequence). CDR3 protein: CASSSGQGARSDTQYF. CDR3 coding DNA: TGTGCCAGCAGCTCCGGACAGGGGGCGAGGTCAGATACGCAGTATTTT.

This clone was picked up a small number of times. The chain uses TRBV28 and TRBJ1-5; D is undetermined. CDR3 length equals 14 residues. V lost 6 bases, J lost 8 bases, and 17 bases lay in between. Germline V gene sequence: CDR1 MDHEN, CDR2 SYDVKM. The CDR3 reads CASRSVLAAKPQHF. The CDR3 bases are TGTGCCAGCAGGTCAGTCTTAGCCGCTAAGCCCCAGCATTTT.

This clone has just a few counts. The V and J genes are TRBV12-3 or TRBV12-4 and TRBJ1-5, with D possibly TRBD1 on 5 matching bases. The CDR3 consists of 12 residues. V was shortened by 10 bases and J by 6 bases, with 13 bases between the two germline ends. The CDR3 loop reads CATGPSGQPQHF. CDR3 nucleotides: TGTGCCACAGGGCCCTCGGGTCAGCCCCAGCATTTT.

The CDR3 bases are TGTGCCAGTCATATCTCTGGACAGAATAGCAATCAGCCCCAGCATTTT. The encoded protein is CASHISGQNSNQPQHF. The chain combines TRBV19 with TRBJ1-5, with D tentatively TRBD1 (6 bases). Trimming removed 8 bases at V and 0 bases at J, with 17 bases between. CDR3 length: 16 residues. Per the germline V gene, CDR1 is LNHDA and CDR2 is SQIVND (reference sequence).

J is TRBJ1-2 and V is TRBV14; D call uncertain. This CDR3 has 14 amino acids. Trimming left V 0 bases short and J 8 bases short, with 13 bases between. Germline values: CDR1 SGHDN, CDR2 FVKESK. The CDR3 DNA is TGTGCCAGCAGCCAAGATCCAGTTTCGGGAGGCTACACCTTC. It specifies CASSQDPVSGGYTF.

The V call is TRBV11-2, the J call TRBJ1-1, with D unresolved. Looked up from germline, CDR1 is SGHAT and CDR2 is FQNNGV. The V end lost 1 base, the J end lost 3 bases, and 9 bases lay between the germline ends. The CDR3 has 14 residues. CDR3 DNA: TGTGCCAGCAGCTTAGTACGGGGATACACTGAAGCTTTCTTT. It is translated as CASSLVRGYTEAFF.

Of note for this clone: This sample also contains other DNA sequences that code for the same CDR3. The rearrangement links TRBV6-2 or TRBV6-3 to TRBJ2-7; D not resolved. The CDR3 loop spans 11 amino acids. Germline CDR1 reads MNHEY; CDR2 reads SVGEGT. V was trimmed by 6 bases and J by 2 bases, leaving 5 bases between them. The CDR3 region has the DNA TGTGCCAGCAGCCTTACCTACGAGCAGTACTTC. Translation gives CASSLTYEQYF.

The J gene is TRBJ1-2, the V gene TRBV28, with unresolved D. Trimming left V 1 base short and J 3 bases short, with 6 bases between. Germline V lookup: CDR1 MDHEN, CDR2 SYDVKM. The CDR3 contains 13 residues. CDR3 bases: TGTGCCAGCAGTTTATTATCAGACTATGGCTACACCTTC. Translated: CASSLLSDYGYTF.

J is TRBJ2-1 and V is TRBV19; D is undetermined. The CDR3 extends over 15 amino acids. CDR1 LNHDA and CDR2 SQIVND come from the germline V gene (reference sequence). Between the trimmed V and J ends, which lost 3 bases and 4 bases, there was a span of 13 bases. The CDR3 loop reads CASSISVGLYNEQFF. In DNA form, the CDR3 reads TGTGCCAGTAGTATCTCGGTGGGGTTATACAATGAGCAGTTCTTC. The full variable domain, its missing parts supplied by reference TRBV19 and TRBJ2-1, is DGGITQSPKYLFRKEGQNVTLSCEQNLNHDAMYWYRQDPGQGLRLIYYSQIVNDFQKGDIAEGYSVSREKKESFPLTVTSAQKNPTAFYLCASSISVGLYNEQFFGPGTRLTVL.

This clone has more than one count but fewer than ten. The rearrangement joins TRBV5-1 to TRBJ1-6, with D uncertain. Trimming removed 1 base from V and 10 bases from J, with 12 bases in between. The CDR3 spans 14 residues. The germline CDR1 and CDR2 sequences are SGHRS and YFSETQ. The DNA of the CDR3 is TGCGCCAGCAGCTTGAGCGGTTTAGAGTCACCCCTCCACTTT. Its protein is CASSLSGLESPLHF.